A selection of T cell receptor beta chains follows, all from one sample in a study of blood T cell repertoires in COVID-19. Repertoires were generated with immunoSEQ multiplex PCR, while TCRdb's copy carries only in-frame clones and drops some. The profile shows 75,000 to 85,000 clones, approximately 85% of them singletons. Specimen: peripheral blood. The receptors were gathered from a man aged 60 to 69 with COVID-19, enrolled during active disease. Both conserved end residues are part of each CDR3. The D gene is left open where the match is weak. Clone size, where shown, is once, few, many, or a class for clones that have expanded.

j_call	v_call	clone_size	d_call	cdr3_aa	cdr3_nt
TRBJ2-2	TRBV11-2	.	TRBD1	CASSLQGATGELFF	TGTGCCAGCAGCTTGCAGGGGGCAACCGGGGAGCTGTTTTTT
TRBJ2-7	TRBV20-1	.	TRBD2	CSASFPTSQTYEQYF	TGCAGTGCTAGTTTTCCGACTAGCCAAACCTACGAGCAGTACTTC
TRBJ1-1	TRBV7-3	once	.	CASSPATGNTEAFF	TGTGCCAGCAGCCCCGCAACGGGGAACACTGAAGCTTTCTTT
TRBJ1-3	TRBV20-1	.	.	CSASGAEASGNTIYF	TGCAGTGCTAGTGGAGCTGAGGCGTCTGGAAACACCATATATTTT
TRBJ2-3	TRBV24-1	.	.	CATSDFGQGADTQYF	TGTGCCACCAGTGATTTTGGGCAGGGTGCGGATACGCAGTATTTT
TRBJ1-1	TRBV14	few	.	CASSQGGGRKTEAFF	TGTGCCAGCAGCCAAGGGGGGGGGCGGAAGACTGAAGCTTTCTTT
TRBJ2-3	TRBV5-1	.	TRBD2	CASTFWSGDTDTQYF	TGCGCCAGCACCTTCTGGAGCGGGGACACAGATACGCAGTATTTT
TRBJ2-5	TRBV24-1	.	TRBD1	CATSALDRELYETQYF	TGTGCCACCAGTGCCCTGGACAGGGAGCTTTACGAGACCCAGTACTTC
TRBJ2-1	TRBV5-1	.	TRBD2	CASSGSASGSYNEQFF	TGCGCCAGCAGCGGATCGGCTAGCGGGAGTTACAATGAGCAGTTCTTC
TRBJ2-7	TRBV2	many	.	CASSEQGPIYEQYF	TGTGCCAGCAGTGAGCAGGGCCCTATCTACGAGCAGTACTTC
TRBJ2-6	TRBV4-2	.	TRBD1	CASSQGTFGQGDSGANVLTF	TGTGCCAGCAGCCAAGGGACCTTTGGACAGGGCGACTCTGGGGCCAACGTCCTGACTTTC
TRBJ1-5	TRBV15	.	.	CATSRAIGNQPQHF	TGTGCCACCAGCAGAGCAATAGGCAATCAGCCCCAGCATTTT
TRBJ2-5	TRBV18	.	.	CASSAYQETQYF	TGTGCCAGCTCAGCGTACCAAGAGACCCAGTACTTC
TRBJ2-3	TRBV19	.	.	CASRRGMEDTQYF	TGTGCCAGTAGGCGGGGTATGGAGGATACGCAGTATTTT
TRBJ1-2	TRBV4-1	.	.	CASSQDLGQLAGVDYGYTF	TGCGCCAGCAGCCAAGATCTTGGACAGTTAGCAGGGGTCGACTATGGCTACACCTTC
TRBJ1-5	TRBV28	once	TRBD1	CASIPGQGSQPQHF	TGTGCCAGCATTCCCGGACAGGGAAGTCAGCCCCAGCATTTT
TRBJ1-3	TRBV5-1	.	TRBD1	CASSWGTGENTIYF	TGCGCCAGCAGCTGGGGGACAGGAGAAAACACCATATATTTT
TRBJ2-2	TRBV7-9	.	TRBD2	CASSFRGVDTGELFF	TGTGCCAGCAGTTTCCGGGGGGTAGACACCGGGGAGCTGTTTTTT
TRBJ1-2	TRBV11-2	.	TRBD1	CASSLGTGIFYGYTF	TGTGCCAGCAGCTTAGGGACAGGCATCTTCTATGGCTACACCTTC
TRBJ1-2	TRBV6-6	.	.	CASSYPPANYGYTF	TGTGCCAGCAGTTACCCTCCAGCTAACTATGGCTACACCTTC
TRBJ1-1	TRBV7-3	.	.	CASSFGPTGGTEAFF	TGTGCCAGCAGCTTTGGACCGACAGGAGGCACTGAAGCTTTCTTT
TRBJ2-5	TRBV9	few	.	CASSDKAVTSGQTQYF	TGTGCCAGCAGCGATAAGGCTGTGACTAGTGGGCAGACCCAGTACTTC
TRBJ1-5	TRBV9	.	TRBD1	CASSGTGDGQPQHF	TGTGCCAGCAGCGGGACAGGGGACGGTCAGCCCCAGCATTTT
TRBJ2-7	TRBV9	.	.	CASSVDPRRVGKNEQYF	TGTGCCAGCAGCGTAGATCCCCGCAGGGTCGGAAAGAACGAGCAGTACTTC
TRBJ1-2	TRBV6-5	.	.	CASAQGGGDNYGYTF	TGTGCCAGCGCTCAGGGCGGTGGGGATAACTATGGCTACACCTTC
TRBJ2-5	TRBV18	.	.	CASSPREETQYF	TGTGCCAGCTCACCAAGAGAAGAGACCCAGTACTTC
TRBJ2-3	TRBV5-1	few	TRBD2	CASSLGASGKTDTQYF	TGCGCCAGCAGCTTGGGGGCTAGCGGGAAGACAGATACGCAGTATTTT
TRBJ2-3	TRBV5-4	.	TRBD2	CASSSRTSYTDTQYF	TGTGCCAGCAGCTCCAGGACTAGCTACACAGATACGCAGTATTTT
TRBJ1-4	TRBV7-9	.	.	CASSSRRANEKLFF	TGTGCCAGCAGTTCACGGAGGGCGAATGAAAAACTGTTTTTT
TRBJ1-2	TRBV24-1	.	TRBD1	CATSDGTAYGYTF	TGTGCCACCAGTGATGGGACAGCCTATGGCTACACCTTC
TRBJ2-1	TRBV18	few	TRBD2	CASSPGTRRYNEQFF	TGTGCCAGCTCACCCGGGACTAGGAGGTACAATGAGCAGTTCTTC
TRBJ1-5	TRBV19	.	.	CASSSTPPFLHF	TGTGCCAGTAGTTCCACACCCCCTTTTTTGCATTTT
TRBJ1-3	TRBV11-2	.	TRBD1	CASRDRGGNTIYF	TGTGCCTCCCGGGACAGGGGTGGAAACACCATATATTTT
TRBJ2-1	TRBV11-2	.	.	CASTPGAIYNEQFF	TGTGCCAGCACCCCTGGGGCTATCTACAATGAGCAGTTCTTC
TRBJ2-1	TRBV7-3	.	.	CASSSSAGGGYNEQFF	TGTGCCAGCAGCTCCTCTGCGGGTGGCGGGTACAATGAGCAGTTCTTC
TRBJ2-3	TRBV2	.	.	CASNSGEPDTQYF	TGTGCCAGCAATTCCGGGGAACCAGATACGCAGTATTTT
TRBJ1-5	TRBV6-2/TRBV6-3	.	TRBD1	CASRSMTGGNNQPQHF	TGTGCCAGCCGTTCAATGACAGGGGGGAACAATCAGCCCCAGCATTTT
TRBJ2-2	TRBV2	.	.	CASRAQGFAGELFF	TGTGCCAGCAGAGCTCAGGGGTTCGCCGGGGAGCTGTTTTTT
TRBJ2-7	TRBV28	.	.	CASSLDSPLPYEQYF	TGTGCCAGCAGTTTAGATAGTCCCCTGCCGTACGAGCAGTACTTC
TRBJ1-1	TRBV28	.	TRBD1	CASSSPGQMNTEAFF	TGTGCCAGCAGTTCGCCGGGACAGATGAACACTGAAGCTTTCTTT
TRBJ2-3	TRBV5-6	once	.	CASSTQSFTQYF	TGTGCCAGCAGCACACAGTCATTCACGCAGTATTTT
TRBJ2-1	TRBV7-3	.	.	CASSLGTTNNEQFF	TGTGCCAGCAGCTTAGGTACTACCAACAATGAGCAGTTCTTC
TRBJ1-2	TRBV11-2	.	.	CASSVDRSNYGYTF	TGTGCCAGCAGCGTAGACAGATCTAACTATGGCTACACCTTC
TRBJ2-1	TRBV24-1	.	.	CATRPSDGTYNEQFF	TGTGCCACCAGACCCTCGGACGGGACCTACAATGAGCAGTTCTTC
TRBJ2-3	TRBV4-1	.	TRBD2	CASSHTRPRLAGGARTDTQYF	TGCGCCAGCAGCCATACGCGACCGAGACTAGCGGGGGGGGCGAGAACAGATACGCAGTATTTT
TRBJ1-4	TRBV12-5	.	TRBD1	CARGFSGQRVEKLFF	TGTGCTAGAGGATTCTCGGGACAGCGAGTCGAAAAACTGTTTTTT
TRBJ1-6	TRBV18	once	TRBD1	CASSGTGRNSPLHF	TGTGCCAGCTCAGGGACAGGGAGGAATTCACCCCTCCACTTT
TRBJ1-1	TRBV19	.	.	CASFSPGNSGTEAFF	TGTGCCAGTTTTTCACCCGGGAACTCGGGTACTGAAGCTTTCTTT
TRBJ1-3	TRBV20-1	.	.	CSASGVPGSGNTIYF	TGCAGTGCTAGTGGGGTCCCGGGCTCTGGAAACACCATATATTTT
TRBJ2-5	TRBV5-1	.	.	CASSLEAAQETQYF	TGCGCCAGCAGCTTGGAAGCGGCCCAAGAGACCCAGTACTTC
TRBJ2-7	TRBV6-5	.	.	CASRRSTGFAEQYF	TGTGCCAGCAGACGAAGTACCGGGTTCGCCGAGCAGTACTTC